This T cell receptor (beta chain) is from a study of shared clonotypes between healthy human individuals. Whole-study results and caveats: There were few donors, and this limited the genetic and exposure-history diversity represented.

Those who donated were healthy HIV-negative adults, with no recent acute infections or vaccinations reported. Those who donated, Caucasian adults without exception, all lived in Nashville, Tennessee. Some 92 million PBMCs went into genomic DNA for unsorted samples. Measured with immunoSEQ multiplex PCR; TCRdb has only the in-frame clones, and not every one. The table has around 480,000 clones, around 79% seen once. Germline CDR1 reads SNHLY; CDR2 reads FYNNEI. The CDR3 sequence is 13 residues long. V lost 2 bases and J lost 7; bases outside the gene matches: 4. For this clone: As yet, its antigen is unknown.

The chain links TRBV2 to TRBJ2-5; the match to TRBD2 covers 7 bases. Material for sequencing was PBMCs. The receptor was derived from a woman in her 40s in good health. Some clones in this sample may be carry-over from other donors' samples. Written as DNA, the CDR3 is TGTGCCAGCAGTGAATATGGGGGGGGGACCCAGTACTTC. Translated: CASSEYGGGTQYF.